This is a list of T cell receptor beta chains from one sample in a study of blood T cell repertoires in COVID-19. Libraries were prepared by immunoSEQ multiplex PCR; TCRdb keeps only in-frame clonotypes and omits some of them. There are about 300,000 clones in the sample; around nine tenths occur only once, and 5.5% to 6% lies in the top ten. Sequences were obtained from PBMCs or T cells enriched from blood (not recorded which). These TCRs come from a woman aged 25 to 39 who had recovered from COVID-19. The CDR3 runs from the conserved cysteine through the conserved F or W. A D gene is named only where the DNA matches it firmly. Clone size is not always given. Where it is, it says once, few, many or a class for expanded clones.

12,TRBJ2-1,TRBD1,TRBV7-3,.,TGTGCCAGCAGCATGATACAGGGGCCGTTGTTCTTC,CASSMIQGPLFF
14,TRBJ2-7,TRBD1,TRBV7-2,.,TGTGCCAGCAGCGCCAGGGGACAGCCCTACGAGCAGTACTTC,CASSARGQPYEQYF
14,TRBJ1-2,.,TRBV18,.,TGTGCCAGCTCTACGGACGGAGCGGGGGGTGGCTACACCTTC,CASSTDGAGGGYTF
15,TRBJ1-1,.,TRBV7-9,.,TGTGCCAGCAGCCCTCCCGGTGGAGAGAACACTGAAGCTTTCTTT,CASSPPGGENTEAFF
14,TRBJ1-2,.,TRBV30,.,TGTGCCTGGAGTGGACTTCGACAGTTCTATGGCTACACCTTC,CAWSGLRQFYGYTF
14,TRBJ2-5,TRBD1,TRBV9,.,TGTGCCAGCAGCGCATCAGGGGGCGGAGAGACCCAGTACTTC,CASSASGGGETQYF
12,TRBJ2-7,.,TRBV7-8,.,TGTGCCAGCAGCTTTAGAGGCTACGAGCAGTACTTC,CASSFRGYEQYF
14,TRBJ1-2,TRBD1,TRBV5-5,once,TGTGCCAGCAGCCCTACCGGGACAGGGGTCGGCTACACCTTC,CASSPTGTGVGYTF
16,TRBJ1-3,.,TRBV4-3,many,TGCGCCAGCAGCCAAGACGGGTTCCAGTCGGCGGACACCATATATTTT,CASSQDGFQSADTIYF
13,TRBJ1-1,.,TRBV30,.,TGTGCCTGGAGTCTCAGGGCGAACACTGAAGCTTTCTTT,CAWSLRANTEAFF
14,TRBJ1-4,.,TRBV16,.,TGTGCCAGCAGCCGCCTTGGGGGCGATGAAAAACTGTTTTTT,CASSRLGGDEKLFF
15,TRBJ2-7,TRBD2,TRBV4-2,.,TGTGCCAGCAGCCAAGAGGGGAGCGGGGGGGTAACGCAGTACTTC,CASSQEGSGGVTQYF
17,TRBJ1-5,TRBD1,TRBV7-9,.,TGTGCCAGCAGCTTAGTGGGTACGACAGGGCCCAATCAGCCCCAGCATTTT,CASSLVGTTGPNQPQHF
13,TRBJ1-5,.,TRBV19,.,TGTGCCAGTAGTAGAGGGCGCAATCAGCCCCAGCATTTT,CASSRGRNQPQHF
13,TRBJ2-7,TRBD2,TRBV7-2,.,TGTGCCAGCAGCTTCCAAACTAGCGCCGAGCAGTACTTC,CASSFQTSAEQYF
14,TRBJ1-1,TRBD1,TRBV19,.,TGTGCCAGTAGTCCCGACAGGGCTCACACTGAAGCTTTCTTT,CASSPDRAHTEAFF
13,TRBJ2-1,.,TRBV30,.,TGTGCCTGGATCCCGAGCCTGGTGAATGAGCAGTTCTTC,CAWIPSLVNEQFF
16,TRBJ1-1,.,TRBV19,.,TGTGCCAGTAGTACGGGAGATTTTCAGGTGAACACTGAAGCTTTCTTT,CASSTGDFQVNTEAFF
13,TRBJ2-7,.,TRBV30,.,TGTGCCTGGACCAGCGGAAGGGTCTACGAGCAGTACTTC,CAWTSGRVYEQYF
14,TRBJ2-5,.,TRBV27,.,TGTGCCAGCAGTCTATCAGGCGGTCAAGAGACCCAGTACTTC,CASSLSGGQETQYF
12,TRBJ1-2,.,TRBV9,.,TGTGCCAGCAGCGAGTACAGCTATGGCTACACCTTC,CASSEYSYGYTF
17,TRBJ2-3,TRBD2,TRBV19,.,TGTGCCAGTAGTGTGAGAGTACTAGCGGGAGGGCTAGATACGCAGTATTTT,CASSVRVLAGGLDTQYF
15,TRBJ1-1,.,TRBV29-1,.,TGCAGCGGGGGCCGGGGATTAAGTAGAAACACTGAAGCTTTCTTT,CSGGRGLSRNTEAFF
16,TRBJ1-1,.,TRBV9,.,TGTGCCAGCAGCGTAGGCCCCAATGAGATGAACACTGAAGCTTTCTTT,CASSVGPNEMNTEAFF
18,TRBJ1-2,.,TRBV5-5,.,TGTGCCAGCAGCACCTTTACTCCGGGACACAACACCAACTATGGCTACACCTTC,CASSTFTPGHNTNYGYTF
12,TRBJ1-2,.,TRBV6-5,once,TGTGCCAGCAGTTACCTGGCTGGTGGTAACACCTTC,CASSYLAGGNTF